This T cell receptor beta chain was recorded in a study of molecular identifiers for immune sequencing clone quantification. TCRdb reprocessed the PCR reads via MiXCR and lists one record per CDR3 protein. The repertoire holds about half a million distinct CDR3 sequences, with about 22% as singletons. Sequencing was performed on naive CD8+ T cells from blood, with Jurkat cell RNA spiked in. Subset denoted: FACS-sorted CD8+CD4-CCR7+CD45RA+ naive T cells. This clonotype was obtained from a human donor in good health. Some libraries in this study had Jurkat cell RNA spiked in.

The CDR3 DNA is TGTGCCAGCAGTTACACCCAAAGACTAGGATACGCAGATACGCAGTATTTT. This gives the protein CASSYTQRLGYADTQYF. V is TRBV6-5 and J is TRBJ2-3; D might be TRBD2 (6 bases). Trimming cost V 2 bases and J 4 bases, with 19 bases left between them. The CDR3 consists of 17 residues. Germline loops: CDR1 MNHEY, CDR2 SVGAGI.